This T cell receptor (beta chain) was sequenced in a study of STAT3 mutations in large granular lymphocyte leukemia. The CDR3 runs 14 residues. CDR1 and CDR2 from the germline V gene are SGHRS and YFSETQ. V lost 6 bases to trimming and J lost 5 bases, with 12 bases between them. Findings and limits, study-wide: At least one immunodominant TCR beta clonotype appeared in every T-cell large granular lymphocyte leukemia patient.

This clone was counted only a few times. Its specificity is unknown. Profiling relied on immunoSEQ multiplex PCR, and the TCRdb table lists in-frame clones only, not all of them. The sample shows about 6,700 clones, around three fifths of them seen only once. This TCR derives from a boy under 18 with T-cell large granular lymphocyte leukemia. Some clones in this sample may be carry-over from other donors' samples. The chain links TRBV5-1 to TRBJ1-6; tentatively, D is TRBD1 (5 bases). Sequencing input: peripheral blood mononuclear cells. CDR3 in DNA: TGCGCCAGCAAGAGACAGAGAGATAATTCACCCCTCCACTTT. Translation gives CASKRQRDNSPLHF.